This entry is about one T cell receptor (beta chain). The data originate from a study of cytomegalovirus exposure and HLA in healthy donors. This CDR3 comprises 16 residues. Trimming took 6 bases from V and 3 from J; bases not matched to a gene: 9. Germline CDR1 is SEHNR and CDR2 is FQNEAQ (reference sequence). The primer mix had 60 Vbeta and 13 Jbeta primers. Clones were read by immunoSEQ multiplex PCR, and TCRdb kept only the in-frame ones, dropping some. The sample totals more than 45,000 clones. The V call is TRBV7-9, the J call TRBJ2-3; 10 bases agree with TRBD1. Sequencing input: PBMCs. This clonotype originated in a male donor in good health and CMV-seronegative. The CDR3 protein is CASRPKTGGATDTQYF. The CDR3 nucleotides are TGTGCCAGCAGACCTAAGACAGGGGGCGCAACAGATACGCAGTATTTT.